These T cell receptor beta chains were read from a single sample in a study of CD8+CD57+ T cells in acquired aplastic anemia. MiXCR, applied by TCRdb to the reads, yields one record per CDR3 protein. The data show about 180,000 distinct CDR3 sequences, around 48% seen once. Sequencing was carried out using sorted CD4+, CD8+, or CD8+CD57+ T cells (not recorded which) from PBMCs. Receptor source: a human donor with aplastic anemia. Each CDR3 is given with its conserved first and last residue. D genes are given only for firm matches. Some rows have no size entry. The others give once, few or many, or a class for an expanded clone.

v_gene	abundance	j_gene	d_gene	CDR3aa	CDR3nt
TRBV19	many	TRBJ2-7	.	CASSIYRGAYEQYF	TGTGCCAGTAGTATCTATAGGGGAGCGTACGAGCAGTACTTC
TRBV7-6	.	TRBJ2-1	TRBD2	CASSPGLAGGIEQFF	TGTGCCAGCAGCCCGGGACTAGCGGGGGGGATCGAGCAGTTCTTC
TRBV10-3	.	TRBJ1-5	.	CAISDGADQPQHF	TGTGCCATCAGTGACGGGGCGGATCAGCCCCAGCATTTT
TRBV18	.	TRBJ2-1	TRBD1	CASSPGTVGYNEQFF	TGTGCCAGCTCACCCGGGACAGTCGGCTACAATGAGCAGTTCTTC
TRBV15	.	TRBJ2-7	.	CATSREGGSSYEQYF	TGTGCCACCAGCAGAGAGGGAGGAAGCTCCTACGAGCAGTACTTC
TRBV7-8	.	TRBJ2-7	.	CASSRTASQGNHEQYF	TGTGCCAGCAGCCGTACGGCTTCGCAGGGTAACCACGAGCAGTACTTC
TRBV7-2	.	TRBJ1-6	TRBD1	CASSHGQGNSPLHF	TGTGCCAGCAGCCACGGACAGGGTAACTCACCCCTCCACTTT
TRBV19	few	TRBJ2-5	TRBD2	CASSIAGGETQYF	TGTGCCAGTAGTATAGCGGGGGGGGAGACCCAGTACTTC
TRBV10-1	medium-sized	TRBJ2-3	.	CASSVNDRLYTDTQYF	TGCGCCAGCAGTGTCAACGACAGGCTCTACACAGATACGCAGTATTTT
TRBV25-1	.	TRBJ1-6	.	CASSYSLAGANSPLHF	TGTGCCAGCAGTTACTCGCTCGCAGGGGCTAATTCACCCCTCCACTTT
TRBV9	.	TRBJ2-1	TRBD2	CASSGAAGGLNEQFF	TGTGCCAGCAGCGGAGCGGCGGGGGGCCTCAATGAGCAGTTCTTC
TRBV29-1	.	TRBJ1-2	.	CSVSTPSEGF	TGCAGCGTATCAACCCCCAGCGAGGGCTTC
TRBV10-3	few	TRBJ2-7	.	CAISEPPSYEQYF	TGTGCCATCAGTGAGCCGCCCTCCTACGAGCAGTACTTC
TRBV10-2	many	TRBJ1-1	.	CASWRGALLRGTEAFF	TGCGCCAGCTGGAGGGGAGCACTCCTAAGGGGCACTGAAGCTTTCTTT
TRBV7-3	.	TRBJ2-5	TRBD2	CASSLAGGVEQYF	TGTGCCAGCAGCCTAGCGGGGGGGGTTGAGCAGTACTTC
TRBV9	.	TRBJ2-1	.	CASSVQEGYNEQFF	TGTGCCAGCAGCGTGCAGGAGGGCTACAATGAGCAGTTCTTC
TRBV10-3	.	TRBJ2-3	.	CAISDLGGWDTQYF	TGTGCCATCAGTGACCTGGGGGGTTGGGATACGCAGTATTTT
TRBV10-3	few	TRBJ2-5	.	CAISSQETQYF	TGTGCCATCAGTTCACAAGAGACCCAGTACTTT
TRBV19	.	TRBJ1-6	TRBD1	CATRDRSHSPLHF	TGTGCCACCCGGGACAGGAGTCATTCACCCCTCCACTTT
TRBV12-3/TRBV12-4	.	TRBJ2-3	.	CASNSRGTGDTQYF	TGTGCCAGCAACTCTAGGGGGACGGGAGATACGCAGTATTTT
TRBV5-4	many	TRBJ2-5	.	CASSFEETQYF	TGTGCCAGCAGCTTCGAAGAGACCCAGTACTTC
TRBV27	many	TRBJ1-6	.	CASSSTSGTYNSPLHF	TGTGCCAGCAGTTCAACGTCGGGCACCTATAATTCACCCCTCCACTTT
TRBV15	few	TRBJ1-1	.	CATSIDLNTEAFF	TGTGCCACCAGTATCGACCTGAACACTGAAGCTTTCTTT
TRBV5-1	many	TRBJ1-5	.	CASSLSPVSDSNQPQHF	TGCGCCAGCAGCCTGAGTCCCGTATCCGATAGCAATCAGCCCCAGCATTTT
TRBV10-3	.	TRBJ1-6	.	CAISESRGGTPLHF	TGTGCCATCAGTGAGTCTCGCGGGGGGACACCCCTCCACTTT
TRBV15	.	TRBJ1-1	TRBD1	CATSGGTGTGLTSLRTEAFF	TGTGCCACCTCCGGAGGAACCGGGACAGGGTTGACGAGTCTTCGCACTGAAGCTTTCTTT
TRBV5-1	.	TRBJ2-7	TRBD2	CASSFGEAGGGEQYF	TGCGCCAGCAGCTTTGGGGAAGCGGGAGGTGGCGAGCAGTACTTC
TRBV20-1	many	TRBJ2-2	.	CSARAPRGVSGGTGELFF	TGCAGTGCTAGAGCCCCAAGGGGGGTTAGCGGCGGCACCGGGGAGCTGTTTTTT
TRBV11-2	once	TRBJ1-2	TRBD1	CASSFPGTGYGYTF	TGTGCCAGCAGCTTTCCCGGGACAGGCTATGGCTACACCTTC
TRBV19	many	TRBJ2-5	TRBD1	CASGPGQQETQYF	TGTGCCAGTGGGCCGGGACAGCAAGAGACCCAGTACTTC
TRBV29-1	.	TRBJ2-7	.	CSVRGVDSYEQYF	TGCAGTGTCCGGGGCGTAGACTCCTACGAGCAGTACTTC
TRBV7-2	few	TRBJ2-2	.	CASSLAGGPAGELFF	TGTGCCAGCAGCTTAGCGGGGGGGCCTGCCGGGGAGCTGTTTTTT
TRBV19	.	TRBJ1-3	.	CASSTVISGNTIYF	TGTGCCAGCAGTACCGTGATCTCTGGAAACACCATATATTTT
TRBV2	.	TRBJ2-7	.	CASSETPPLYF	TGTGCCAGCAGTGAGACACCCCCCTTGTACTTC
TRBV20-1	few	TRBJ1-2	.	CSARDSLSGYTF	TGCAGTGCTAGGGACAGTCTTTCCGGCTACACCTTC
TRBV19	many	TRBJ2-2	TRBD1	CASSRGQGNTGELFF	TGTGCCAGTAGTAGGGGACAGGGTAACACCGGGGAGCTGTTTTTT
TRBV5-1	many	TRBJ2-3	.	CASSLEAGSDTQYF	TGCGCCAGCAGCTTGGAGGCGGGTTCAGATACGCAGTATTTT
TRBV15	.	TRBJ2-5	.	CATSRWTLAEETQYF	TGTGCCACCAGCAGGTGGACTCTGGCGGAAGAGACCCAGTACTTC
TRBV15	.	TRBJ1-4	.	CATGGGVLLGEKLFF	TGTGCCACGGGCGGTGGGGTACTCTTGGGTGAAAAACTGTTTTTT
TRBV19	.	TRBJ1-5	.	CASTTTGNQPQHF	TGTGCCAGTACCACGACAGGTAATCAGCCCCAGCATTTT
TRBV19	many	TRBJ1-2	.	CASTPGQNNYGYTF	TGTGCCAGTACCCCGGGGCAGAACAACTATGGCTACACCTTC
TRBV20-1	many	TRBJ2-7	.	CSAREAQYEQYF	TGCAGTGCTAGAGAAGCCCAGTACGAGCAGTACTTC
TRBV7-6	few	TRBJ2-1	TRBD1	CASSRGQGVINEQFF	TGTGCCAGCAGCAGGGGACAGGGAGTGATCAATGAGCAGTTCTTC